This record looks at one TCR beta chain sequence and its context. Authors' processing steps: Nucleated cell counts were estimated from reference gene primer amplification. Some clones are missing from TCRdb's copy, which holds only in-frame ones; the method was immunoSEQ multiplex PCR. The D gene and trimming were derived from the DNA, and the V and J assignments and clone size from that table. The table records 250,000 or so clones, over 80% of them present only once. The sample belongs to a study of blood T cell repertoires in COVID-19. Study as a whole: Both acute and convalescent COVID-19 samples were obtained from the United States, Italy and Spain. Sources were T cells, B-cell-depleted T cells, or PBMCs; the material itself was cDNA or gDNA.

The sample comprised peripheral blood. The receptor's source is a woman aged 60 to 75 with active or convalescent COVID-19.

CDR3 protein: CASTGQGGGNQPQHF. The CDR3, as DNA: TGTGCCAGTACCGGACAGGGCGGTGGCAATCAGCCCCAGCATTTT. The chain is built from TRBV19 and TRBJ1-5; 8 nucleotides match TRBD1. Unmatched junction bases numbered 7, after V lost 7 bases and J lost 2 bases. Germline CDR1 reads LNHDA; CDR2 reads SQIVND (reference sequence). This CDR3 has 15 residues.